A selection of T cell receptor beta chains follows, all from one sample in a study of blood T cell repertoires in COVID-19. Clones were sequenced by immunoSEQ multiplex PCR, and TCRdb holds only the in-frame ones, with some missing. The sample lists some 150,000 clones, over 75% occurring once. The specimen sequenced was PBMCs or T cells enriched from blood (not recorded which). These receptors were obtained from a woman between 50 and 59 years old who had recovered from COVID-19. The CDR3 runs from the conserved cysteine through the conserved F or W. A D gene is named only where the DNA matches it firmly. Only some rows state a clone size, as once, few, many or a class for expanded clones.

j_call clone_size v_call d_call cdr3_nt cdr3_aa
TRBJ2-1 few TRBV19 TRBD2 TGTGCCAGTAGTATAGCGGCTAGCGGGGGCAATGAGCAGTTCTTC CASSIAASGGNEQFF
TRBJ1-2 - TRBV5-1 - TGCGCCAGCAGCTTGGCCTCTCGGAGGGGTAACTATGGCTACACCTTC CASSLASRRGNYGYTF
TRBJ2-7 once TRBV27 TRBD1 TGTGCCAGCAGTAAAGGGACAGGCAGCTACGAGCAGTACTTC CASSKGTGSYEQYF
TRBJ2-3 - TRBV7-3 TRBD2 TGTGCCAGCAGCAATAATGTGGGTGGACTAGCGGGAGGTACAGATACGCAGTATTTT CASSNNVGGLAGGTDTQYF
TRBJ2-1 - TRBV11-2 - TGTGCCAGCAGCCTCACAGGGAATGAGCAGTTCTTC CASSLTGNEQFF
TRBJ1-1 - TRBV5-1 - TGCGCCAGCAGCTTGGATCGGGACACTGAAGCTTTCTTT CASSLDRDTEAFF
TRBJ1-1 - TRBV28 - TGTGCCAGCAGTTCCGTTGAAGCTTTCTTT CASSSVEAFF
TRBJ2-7 - TRBV19 TRBD2 TGTGCCAGTAGTCCTACTAGCGGGGGGCACCGTAAGCAGTACTTC CASSPTSGGHRKQYF
TRBJ2-7 - TRBV10-3 - TGTGCCATCAGCCAGAAAGTCGAGCAGTACTTC CAISQKVEQYF
TRBJ1-5 once TRBV10-3 TRBD1 TGTGCCATCAGTGGGACAGGGGGCAATCAGCCCCAGCATTTT CAISGTGGNQPQHF
TRBJ2-1 few TRBV9 TRBD2 TGTGCCAGCAGCGCCGGGGGGGACTTGGCCTACAATGAGCAGTTCTTC CASSAGGDLAYNEQFF
TRBJ1-5 - TRBV28 - TGTGCCAGCAGTCCAGGGACATCTATCGCAGAGGGTCAGCCCCAGCATTTT CASSPGTSIAEGQPQHF
TRBJ2-7 - TRBV30 TRBD2 TGTGCCTGGAGTCGTTGGGGGAGGGCTTCCTACGAGCAGTACTTC CAWSRWGRASYEQYF
TRBJ2-1 - TRBV5-1 - TGCGCCAGCAGCCCCGTTGAGGGAGGTACCAACAATGAGCAGTTCTTC CASSPVEGGTNNEQFF
TRBJ2-2 few TRBV11-3 TRBD2 TGTGCCAGCAGCTGGGGACTAGCGGGAGTGGACACCGGGGAGCTGTTTTTT CASSWGLAGVDTGELFF
TRBJ1-1 - TRBV3-1/TRBV3-2 - TGTGCCAGCAGCCTAGGGGCCCAAAACACTGAAGCTTTCTTT CASSLGAQNTEAFF
TRBJ2-7 - TRBV19 - TGTGCCAGTAGTATAAGTTCGGCTAGCAGGACCCTTATGGGGGAGCAGTACTTC CASSISSASRTLMGEQYF
TRBJ2-5 - TRBV7-9 TRBD2 TGTGCCAGCAGCTCCCCCGGGACTAGCGGGGGACACCAAGAGACCCAGTACTTC CASSSPGTSGGHQETQYF
TRBJ2-1 - TRBV6-6 TRBD2 TGTGCCAGCAGTTTGGGACTAGCTCACAATGAGCAGTTCTTC CASSLGLAHNEQFF
TRBJ1-1 few TRBV4-1 TRBD1 TGCGCCAGCAGCCAAGTAGGCGGCAGGGGGCGAACAGCTTTCTTT CASSQVGGRGRTAFF
TRBJ2-1 - TRBV7-8 TRBD2 TGTGCCAGCAGCTTCAGAGCGGGGGGGCAAAATGAGCAGTTCTTC CASSFRAGGQNEQFF
TRBJ2-3 - TRBV7-3 - TGTGCCAGCAGCTCGGGTAGCCCGCGAGATACGCAGTATTTT CASSSGSPRDTQYF
TRBJ2-1 - TRBV2 - TGTGCCAGCACCCTAGACCTCTCGAGTGAGCAGTTCTTC CASTLDLSSEQFF
TRBJ2-2 - TRBV5-4 - TGTGCCAGCAGCTTGCCGGGGGGCCGGGAAAGCGGGGAGCTGTTTTTT CASSLPGGRESGELFF
TRBJ1-1 - TRBV11-2 - TGTGCCAGCAGCCCCAGTACAGCGAACACTGAAGCTTTCTTT CASSPSTANTEAFF
TRBJ2-3 - TRBV12-3/TRBV12-4 TRBD1 TGTGCCAGCAGTTTGAACAGGGGGGATACGCAGTATTTT CASSLNRGDTQYF
TRBJ2-5 - TRBV10-3 TRBD2 TGTGCCATCAGTGAGTCAGGAACTAGCGGAGAGACCCAGTACTTC CAISESGTSGETQYF
TRBJ2-7 few TRBV19 TRBD1 TGTGCCAGTACCACGGGACAGGTCTCCTACGAGCAGTACTTC CASTTGQVSYEQYF
TRBJ1-5 - TRBV28 TRBD1 TGTGCCAGCAGTTTATCCGACAGGGCGGGTCAGCCCCAGCATTTT CASSLSDRAGQPQHF
TRBJ2-1 - TRBV12-3/TRBV12-4 - TGTGCCAGCAGTTCATTCGGTGAGCAGTTCTTC CASSSFGEQFF
TRBJ2-1 once TRBV19 TRBD1 TGTGCCAGTGATGACGGGACAGGGCTCTACAATGAGCAGTTCTTC CASDDGTGLYNEQFF
TRBJ1-4 - TRBV6-5 TRBD1 TGTGCCAGCAGGATACAGGGGGCAAGGGAAAAACTGTTTTTT CASRIQGAREKLFF
TRBJ2-7 - TRBV29-1 TRBD1 TGCAGCGTGCCCAAGACAGGGGGCGTGAACGAGCAGTACTTC CSVPKTGGVNEQYF
TRBJ1-1 few TRBV4-1 - TGCGCCAGCAGCCCGCATGGAGTTCAGACTGAAGCTTTCTTT CASSPHGVQTEAFF
TRBJ2-3 once TRBV3-1/TRBV3-2 - TGTGCCAGCAGCCGTTTCGGGGGCACAGATACGCAGTATTTT CASSRFGGTDTQYF
TRBJ1-1 - TRBV18 TRBD1 TGTGCCAGCGAGGACAGGGGAAACACTGAAGCTTTCTTT CASEDRGNTEAFF
TRBJ2-1 - TRBV11-3 - TGTGCCAGCAGCTTCGGATCAGGCAATGAGCAGTTCTTC CASSFGSGNEQFF